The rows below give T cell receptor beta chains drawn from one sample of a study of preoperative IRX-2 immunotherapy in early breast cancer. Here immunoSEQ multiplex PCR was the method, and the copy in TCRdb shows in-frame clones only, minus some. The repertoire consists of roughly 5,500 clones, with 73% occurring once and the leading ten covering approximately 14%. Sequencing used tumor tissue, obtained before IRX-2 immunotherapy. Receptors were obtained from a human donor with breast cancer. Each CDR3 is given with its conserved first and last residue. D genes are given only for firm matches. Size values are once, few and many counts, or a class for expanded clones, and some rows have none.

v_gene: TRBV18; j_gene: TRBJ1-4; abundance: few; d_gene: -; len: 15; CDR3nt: TGTGCCAGCTCACCACCGCCCGAAAACAATGAAAAACTGTTTTTT; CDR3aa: CASSPPPENNEKLFF
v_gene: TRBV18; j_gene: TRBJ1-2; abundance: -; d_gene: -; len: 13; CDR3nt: TGTGCCAGCTCACTTCGACAGGAGAATGGCTACACCTTC; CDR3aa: CASSLRQENGYTF
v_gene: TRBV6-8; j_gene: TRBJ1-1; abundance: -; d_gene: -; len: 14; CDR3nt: TGTGCCAGCAGTTTCCTCGACAGGAACACTGAAGCTTTCTTT; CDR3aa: CASSFLDRNTEAFF
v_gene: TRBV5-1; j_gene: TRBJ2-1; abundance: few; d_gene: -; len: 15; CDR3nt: TGCGCCAGCAGCTTGGTGGCAGGGTCCCACAATGAGCAGTTCTTC; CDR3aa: CASSLVAGSHNEQFF
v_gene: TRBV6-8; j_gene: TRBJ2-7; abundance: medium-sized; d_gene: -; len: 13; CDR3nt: TGTGCCAGCAGTTACGACAGGCTCTACGAGCAGTACTTC; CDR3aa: CASSYDRLYEQYF
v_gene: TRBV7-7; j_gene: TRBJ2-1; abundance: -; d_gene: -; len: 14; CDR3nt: TGTGCCAGCAGCTTCGACCACCCCTACAATGAGCAGTTCTTC; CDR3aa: CASSFDHPYNEQFF
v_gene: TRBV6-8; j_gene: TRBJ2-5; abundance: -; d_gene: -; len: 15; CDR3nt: TGTGCCAGCAGTTACTCGGCTAATAGACAAGAGACCCAGTACTTC; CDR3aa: CASSYSANRQETQYF
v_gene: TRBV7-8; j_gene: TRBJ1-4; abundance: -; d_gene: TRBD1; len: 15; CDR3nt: TGTGCCAGCAGCTTACGGGACAGGGTGTTAGAAAAACTGTTTTTT; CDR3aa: CASSLRDRVLEKLFF
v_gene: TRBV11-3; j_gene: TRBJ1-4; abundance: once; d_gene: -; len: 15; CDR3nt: TGTGCCAGCAGCTTAAGAGGCACGGCTATAGAAAAACTGTTTTTT; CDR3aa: CASSLRGTAIEKLFF
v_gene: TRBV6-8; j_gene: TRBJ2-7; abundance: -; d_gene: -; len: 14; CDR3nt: TGTGCCAGCAGTACTCCCGGATTATCCTACGAGCAGTACTTC; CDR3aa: CASSTPGLSYEQYF
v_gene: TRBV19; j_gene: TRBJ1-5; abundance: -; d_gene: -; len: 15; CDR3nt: TGTGCCAGTAGTATTCTCCAGGGCAAAGGACAGCCCCAGCATTTT; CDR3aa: CASSILQGKGQPQHF
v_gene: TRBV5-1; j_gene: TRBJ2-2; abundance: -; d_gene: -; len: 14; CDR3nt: TGCGCCAGCAGCTTCATTTCTTACACCGGGGAGCTGTTTTTT; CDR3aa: CASSFISYTGELFF
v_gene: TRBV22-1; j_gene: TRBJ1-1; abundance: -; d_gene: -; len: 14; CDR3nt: TGTGCCAGCAGCGAACAGGGTTTGAACACTGAAGCTTTCTTT; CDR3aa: CASSEQGLNTEAFF
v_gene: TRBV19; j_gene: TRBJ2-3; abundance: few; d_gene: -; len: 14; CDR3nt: TGTGCCAGTAGTATAGGCGGCAGCCCAGATACGCAGTATTTT; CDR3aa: CASSIGGSPDTQYF
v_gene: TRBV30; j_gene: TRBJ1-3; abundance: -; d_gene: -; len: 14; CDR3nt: TGTGCCTGGCAGCGCTGGGCTAGGGGAAACACCATATATTTT; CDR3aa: CAWQRWARGNTIYF
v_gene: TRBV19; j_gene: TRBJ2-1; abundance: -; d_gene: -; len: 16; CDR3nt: TGTGCCAGTAGTATTTTCCGCTACAGCTCCTACAATGAGCAGTTCTTC; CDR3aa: CASSIFRYSSYNEQFF
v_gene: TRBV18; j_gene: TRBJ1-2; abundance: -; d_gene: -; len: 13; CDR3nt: TGTGCCAGCTCGGGCGCGGGGAACTATGGCTACACCTTC; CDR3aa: CASSGAGNYGYTF
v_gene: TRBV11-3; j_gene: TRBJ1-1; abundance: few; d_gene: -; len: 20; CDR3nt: TGTGCCAGCAGCTTATTTGCCGGGCCTTCAGGCTCTGCTAAGAACACTGAAGCTTTCTTT; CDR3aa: CASSLFAGPSGSAKNTEAFF
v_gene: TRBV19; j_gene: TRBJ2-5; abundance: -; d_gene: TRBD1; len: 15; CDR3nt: TGTGCCAGTAGTATCAGGGACAGGGCCCAAGAGACCCAGTACTTC; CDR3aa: CASSIRDRAQETQYF
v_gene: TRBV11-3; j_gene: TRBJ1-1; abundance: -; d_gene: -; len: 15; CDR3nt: TGTGCCAGCAGCCCAAATTTTAGACAGAACACTGAAGCTTTCTTT; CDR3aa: CASSPNFRQNTEAFF
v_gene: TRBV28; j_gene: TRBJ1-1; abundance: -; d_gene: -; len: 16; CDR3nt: TGTGCCAGCAGTCCCACCACTGTTGGGCTGAACACTGAAGCTTTCTTT; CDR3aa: CASSPTTVGLNTEAFF
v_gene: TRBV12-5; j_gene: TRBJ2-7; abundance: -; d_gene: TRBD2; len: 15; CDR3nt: TGTGCCAGCAAATTCGGACTAGCGCCGACCTACGAGCAGTACTTC; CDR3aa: CASKFGLAPTYEQYF
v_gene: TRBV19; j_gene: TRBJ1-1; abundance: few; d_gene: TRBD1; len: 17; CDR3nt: TGTGCCAGTAGTCTCCAGGGGGCCCCACTCATGAACACTGAAGCTTTCTTT; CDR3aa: CASSLQGAPLMNTEAFF
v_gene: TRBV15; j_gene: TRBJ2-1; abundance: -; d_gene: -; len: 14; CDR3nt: TGTGCCACCAGCAGAGATCAGCAGGCAGCTGAGCAGTTCTTC; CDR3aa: CATSRDQQAAEQFF
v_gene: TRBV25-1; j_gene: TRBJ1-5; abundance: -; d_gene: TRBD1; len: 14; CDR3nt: TGTGCCAGCAGTGGACAGGGTTTCAATCAGCCCCAGCATTTT; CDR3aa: CASSGQGFNQPQHF
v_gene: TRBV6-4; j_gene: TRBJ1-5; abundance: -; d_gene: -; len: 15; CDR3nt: TGTGCCATCAGTCAGGGACACTCCAGCAATCAGCCCCAGCATTTT; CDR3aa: CAISQGHSSNQPQHF
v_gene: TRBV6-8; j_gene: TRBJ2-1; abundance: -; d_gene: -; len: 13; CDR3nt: TGTGCCAGCAGACTACAGGGGGGGAATGAGCAGTTCTTC; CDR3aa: CASRLQGGNEQFF
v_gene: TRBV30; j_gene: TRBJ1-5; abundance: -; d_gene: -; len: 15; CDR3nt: TGTGCCTGGAGTGTAAGAAGGTATAGCAATCAGCCCCAGCATTTT; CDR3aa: CAWSVRRYSNQPQHF
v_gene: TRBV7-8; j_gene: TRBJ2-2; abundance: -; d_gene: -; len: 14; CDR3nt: TGTGCCAGCAGCCCCCTCTTTGGTGGCGGGGAGCTGTTTTTT; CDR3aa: CASSPLFGGGELFF
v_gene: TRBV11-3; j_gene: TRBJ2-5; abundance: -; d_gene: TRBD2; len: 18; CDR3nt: TGTGCCAGCAGCATTCCCTCCTTTGACGGGAGGGCCGTGGTGACCCAGTACTTC; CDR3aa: CASSIPSFDGRAVVTQYF
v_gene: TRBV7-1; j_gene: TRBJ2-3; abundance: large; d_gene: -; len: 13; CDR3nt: TGTGCCAGCAGCCCTCCAGGCGGAGATACGCAGTATTTT; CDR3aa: CASSPPGGDTQYF
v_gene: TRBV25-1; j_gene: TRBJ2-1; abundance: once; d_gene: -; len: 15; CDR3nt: TGTGCCAGCAGTGAACTACAGGGTGGGTACAATGAGCAGTTCTTC; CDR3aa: CASSELQGGYNEQFF
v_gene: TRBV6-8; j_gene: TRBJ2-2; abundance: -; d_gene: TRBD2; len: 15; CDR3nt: TGTGCCAGCAGGAATAGCGGGGGCAGTACCGGGGAGCTGTTTTTT; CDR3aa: CASRNSGGSTGELFF
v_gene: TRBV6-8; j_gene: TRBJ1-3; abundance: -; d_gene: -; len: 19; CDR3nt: TGTGCCAGCAGTTACCGGGCCCTACCCCCCAGGGGCCAAGGAAACACCATATATTTT; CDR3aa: CASSYRALPPRGQGNTIYF
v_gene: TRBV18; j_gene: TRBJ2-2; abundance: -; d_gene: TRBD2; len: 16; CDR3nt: TGTGCCAGCTCCTCGGGACTAGCAATGATTCCCGGGGAGCTGTTTTTT; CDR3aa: CASSSGLAMIPGELFF
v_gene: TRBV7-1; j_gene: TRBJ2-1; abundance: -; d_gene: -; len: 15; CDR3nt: TGTGCCAGCACCCATCTTAGCGGCCGCTACAATGAGCAGTTCTTC; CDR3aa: CASTHLSGRYNEQFF
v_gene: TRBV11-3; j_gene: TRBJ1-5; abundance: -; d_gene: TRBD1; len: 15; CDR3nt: TGTGCCAGCAGCTTATCAGCAGGGGGCCATCAGCCCCAGCATTTT; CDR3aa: CASSLSAGGHQPQHF